A selection of T cell receptor beta chains follows, all from one sample in a study of OX40 agonist ivuxolimab in advanced cancers. Assay used: immunoSEQ multiplex PCR; TCRdb lists only in-frame clones, some missing. The sample has some 38,000 clones; 80% to 90% are singletons. This specimen consisted of CD4+ or CD8+ T cells sorted from blood, obtained in a trial of the OX40 agonist ivuxolimab. These receptors were collected from an adult with an advanced solid tumor such as melanoma, head and neck, liver or kidney cancer. Both conserved end residues are part of each CDR3. A D gene is named only where the DNA matches it firmly. Some rows have no size entry. The others give once, few or many, or a class for an expanded clone.

.	TRBJ2-2	TRBV7-9	.	TGTGCCAGCAGCCATCCGACAGCGAACACCGGGGAGCTGTTTTTT	CASSHPTANTGELFF
.	TRBJ2-2	TRBV7-2	.	TGTGCCAGCAGCTTTCTAGCGACCGCCGGGGAGCTGTTTTTT	CASSFLATAGELFF
.	TRBJ2-1	TRBV9	TRBD2	TGTGCCAGCAGCGTAGGCGGGGGGGTCAATGAGCAGTTCTTC	CASSVGGGVNEQFF
once	TRBJ2-1	TRBV27	.	TGTGCCAGCAGTTTACCTGAGGGGGTTTGGACCTACAATGAGCAGTTCTTC	CASSLPEGVWTYNEQFF
.	TRBJ1-5	TRBV30	TRBD1	TGTGCCTGGGGGGACAGGCTAAATCAGCCCCAGCATTTT	CAWGDRLNQPQHF
.	TRBJ1-2	TRBV6-5	.	TGTGCCAGCAGTTACTCCCCAAGACAGGACTATGGCTACACCTTC	CASSYSPRQDYGYTF
.	TRBJ2-7	TRBV4-2	.	TGTGCCAGCAGCCAAGATGGGGGCTACGAGCAGTACTTC	CASSQDGGYEQYF
.	TRBJ2-7	TRBV6-5	TRBD2	TGTGCCAGCAGTTACTCGGGGCTAGCGGGGGGCGAGCAGTACTTC	CASSYSGLAGGEQYF
.	TRBJ2-1	TRBV4-1	.	TGCGCCAGCAGCCAAGAGAGGGAGTGGGGCAACAATGAGCAGTTCTTC	CASSQEREWGNNEQFF
.	TRBJ2-5	TRBV6-5	.	TGTGCCAGCAGTTACTCGAGGGGGGGGCAAGAGACCCAGTACTTC	CASSYSRGGQETQYF
.	TRBJ1-6	TRBV7-9	TRBD1	TGTGCCAGCAGACCACACCCGGGACAGGGGAATTCACCCCTCCACTTT	CASRPHPGQGNSPLHF
.	TRBJ2-1	TRBV10-2	TRBD1	TGCGCCAGCAGTGAGCCGGGACAGGGTTACAATGAGCAGTTCTTC	CASSEPGQGYNEQFF
few	TRBJ2-2	TRBV6-4	.	TGTGCCAGCAGTCCAGGGAACACCGGGGAGCTGTTTTTT	CASSPGNTGELFF
once	TRBJ2-3	TRBV27	TRBD2	TGTGCCAGCAGCCCACCGGCGGGGGGGTTTGATACGCAGTATTTT	CASSPPAGGFDTQYF
.	TRBJ1-6	TRBV7-9	.	TGTGCCAGCAGCTTAGGTGGGGGTTATAATTCACCCCTCCACTTT	CASSLGGGYNSPLHF
.	TRBJ2-5	TRBV7-9	.	TGTGCCAGCAGCTTAGGTACTGGACAGCAGAAACAGACCCAGTACTTC	CASSLGTGQQKQTQYF